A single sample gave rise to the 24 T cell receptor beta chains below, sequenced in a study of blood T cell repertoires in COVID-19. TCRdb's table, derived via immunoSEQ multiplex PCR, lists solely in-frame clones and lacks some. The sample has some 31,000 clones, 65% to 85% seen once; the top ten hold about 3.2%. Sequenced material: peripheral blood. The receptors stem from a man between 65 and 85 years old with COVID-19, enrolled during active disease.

The CDR3 DNA is TGTGCCAGCAGCTTAAGGTGGGAGGGATACAATGAGCAGTTCTTC. Translating it yields CASSLRWEGYNEQFF. The chain employs TRBV11-3 and TRBJ2-1, with TRBD2 matching over 7 bases. The length of the CDR3 is 15 residues. Germline V gene sequence: CDR1 SGHNT, CDR2 YENEEA. The ends lost 2 bases at V and 4 bases at J; junction bases unmatched: 5.

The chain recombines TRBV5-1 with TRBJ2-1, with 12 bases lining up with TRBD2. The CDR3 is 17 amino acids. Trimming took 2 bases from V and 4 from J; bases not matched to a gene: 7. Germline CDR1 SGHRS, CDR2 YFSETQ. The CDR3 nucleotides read TGCGCCAGCAGCTTCTCGACTAGCGGGAGTCGTTACAATGAGCAGTTCTTC. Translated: CASSFSTSGSRYNEQFF.

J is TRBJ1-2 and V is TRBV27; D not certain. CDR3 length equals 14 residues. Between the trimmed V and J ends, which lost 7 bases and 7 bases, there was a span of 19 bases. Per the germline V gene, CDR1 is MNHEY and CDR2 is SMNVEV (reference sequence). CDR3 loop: CASTTQAGLSGYTF. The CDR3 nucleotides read TGTGCCAGCACCACCCAGGCAGGCCTTAGTGGCTACACCTTC.

CDR3 in amino acids: CASSLLRRGLAGGEQYF. For the CDR3, the DNA is TGTGCCAGCAGTTTATTACGTCGTGGACTAGCGGGCGGCGAGCAGTACTTC. The gene calls are TRBV27 and TRBJ2-7; TRBD2 agrees at 11 bases. The ends lost 1 base at V and 6 bases at J; junction bases unmatched: 11. This CDR3 is built from 17 residues. CDR1 is MNHEY, CDR2 SMNVEV, per germline (reference sequence).

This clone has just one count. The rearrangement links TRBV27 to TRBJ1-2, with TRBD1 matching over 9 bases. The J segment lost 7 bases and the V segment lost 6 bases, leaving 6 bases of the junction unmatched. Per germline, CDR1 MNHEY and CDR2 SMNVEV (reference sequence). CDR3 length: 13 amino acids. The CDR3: CASRAGTGSGYTF. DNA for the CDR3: TGTGCCAGCAGGGCAGGGACAGGGAGTGGCTACACCTTC.

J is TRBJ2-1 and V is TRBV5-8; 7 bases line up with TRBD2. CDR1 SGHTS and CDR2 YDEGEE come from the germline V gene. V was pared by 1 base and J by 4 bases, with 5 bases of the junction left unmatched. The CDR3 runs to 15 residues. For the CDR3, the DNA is TGTGCCAGCAGCTTGAGGGCGGGGGATTACAATGAGCAGTTCTTC. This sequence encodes CASSLRAGDYNEQFF.

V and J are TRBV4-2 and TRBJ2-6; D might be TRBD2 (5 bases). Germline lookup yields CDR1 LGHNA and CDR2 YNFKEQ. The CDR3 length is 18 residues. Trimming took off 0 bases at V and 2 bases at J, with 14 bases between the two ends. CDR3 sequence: CASSQDGRRVTGANVLTF. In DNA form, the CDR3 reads TGTGCCAGCAGCCAAGATGGTAGGCGGGTGACTGGGGCCAACGTCCTGACTTTC.

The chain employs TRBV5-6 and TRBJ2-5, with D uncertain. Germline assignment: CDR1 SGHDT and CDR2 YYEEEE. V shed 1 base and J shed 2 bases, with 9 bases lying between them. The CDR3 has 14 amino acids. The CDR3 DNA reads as TGTGCCAGCAGCTTGTTCATAGCACAAGAGACCCAGTACTTC. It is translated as CASSLFIAQETQYF. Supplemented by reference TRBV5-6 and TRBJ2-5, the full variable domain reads DAGVTQSPTHLIKTRGQQVTLRCSPKSGHDTVSWYQQALGQGPQFIFQYYEEEERQRGNFPDRFSGHQFPNYSSELNVNALLLGDSALYLCASSLFIAQETQYFGPGTRLLVL.

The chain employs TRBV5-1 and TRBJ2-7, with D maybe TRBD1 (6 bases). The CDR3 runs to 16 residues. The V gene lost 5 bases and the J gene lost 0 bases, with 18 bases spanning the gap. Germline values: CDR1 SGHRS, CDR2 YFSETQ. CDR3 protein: CASRPTGHDFSYEQYF. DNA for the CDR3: TGCGCCAGCAGACCTACAGGGCACGACTTCTCCTACGAGCAGTACTTC. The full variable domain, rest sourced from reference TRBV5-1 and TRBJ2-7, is KAGVTQTPRYLIKTRGQQVTLSCSPISGHRSVSWYQQTPGQGLQFLFEYFSETQRNKGNFPGRFSGRQFSNSRSEMNVSTLELGDSALYLCASRPTGHDFSYEQYFGPGTRLTVT.

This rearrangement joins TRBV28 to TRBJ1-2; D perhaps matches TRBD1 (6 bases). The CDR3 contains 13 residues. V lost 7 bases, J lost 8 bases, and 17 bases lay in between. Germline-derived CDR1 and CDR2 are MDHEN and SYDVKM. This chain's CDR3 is CASTSPARGGYTF. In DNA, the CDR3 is TGTGCCAGCACCTCCCCGGCCAGGGGCGGCTACACCTTC.

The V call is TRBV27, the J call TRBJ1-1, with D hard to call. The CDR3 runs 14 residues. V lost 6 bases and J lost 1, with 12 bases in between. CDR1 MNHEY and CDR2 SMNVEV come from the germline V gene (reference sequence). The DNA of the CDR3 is TGTGCCAGCAGCCAGAAGACGGGGAACACTGAAGCTTTCTTT. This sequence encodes CASSQKTGNTEAFF.

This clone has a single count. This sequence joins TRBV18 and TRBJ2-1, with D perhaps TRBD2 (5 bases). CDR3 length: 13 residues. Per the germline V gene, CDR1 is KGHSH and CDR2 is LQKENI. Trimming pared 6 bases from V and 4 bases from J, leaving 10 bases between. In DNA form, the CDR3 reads TGTGCCAGCTCCCCGAGAGGGTACAATGAGCAGTTCTTC. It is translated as CASSPRGYNEQFF.

This chain's CDR3 is CASSQGTGQPQHF. In nucleotides, the CDR3 is TGTGCCAGCAGCCAAGGTACAGGGCAGCCCCAGCATTTT. The chain links TRBV3-1 (or the pseudogene TRBV3-2) to TRBJ1-5; possible D gene TRBD1, 6 bases. The V end lost 1 base, the J end lost 7 bases, and 8 bases lay between the germline ends. The CDR3 has 13 amino acids. Looked up from germline, CDR1 is LGHDT and CDR2 is YNNKEL (reference sequence).

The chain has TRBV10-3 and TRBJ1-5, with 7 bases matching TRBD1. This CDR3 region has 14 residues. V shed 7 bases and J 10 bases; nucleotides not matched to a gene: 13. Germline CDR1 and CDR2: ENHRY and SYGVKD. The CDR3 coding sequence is TGTGCCATCAAAACCGACAGGGCCAGTGTACCCCAGCATTTT. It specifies CAIKTDRASVPQHF.

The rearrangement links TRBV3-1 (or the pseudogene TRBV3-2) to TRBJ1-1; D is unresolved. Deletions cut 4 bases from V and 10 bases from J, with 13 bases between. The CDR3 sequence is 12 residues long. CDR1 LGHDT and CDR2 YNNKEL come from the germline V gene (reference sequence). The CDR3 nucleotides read TGTGCCAGCAGCCCAGCGGGAGCTTTAGCTTTCTTT. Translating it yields CASSPAGALAFF.

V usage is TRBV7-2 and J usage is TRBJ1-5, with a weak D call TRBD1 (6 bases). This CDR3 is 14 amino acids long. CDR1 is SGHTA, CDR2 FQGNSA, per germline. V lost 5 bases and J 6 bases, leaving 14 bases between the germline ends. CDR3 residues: CASSPDRGTQPQHF. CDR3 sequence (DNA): TGTGCCAGCAGCCCTGATAGGGGGACTCAGCCCCAGCATTTT.

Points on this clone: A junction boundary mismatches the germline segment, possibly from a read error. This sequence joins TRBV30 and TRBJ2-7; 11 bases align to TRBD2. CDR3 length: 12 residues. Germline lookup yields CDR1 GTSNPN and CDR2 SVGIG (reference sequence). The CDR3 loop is CAWSLAGGLGLF. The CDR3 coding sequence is TGTGCCTGGAGTCTAGCGGGAGGTCTCGGTCTCTTC.

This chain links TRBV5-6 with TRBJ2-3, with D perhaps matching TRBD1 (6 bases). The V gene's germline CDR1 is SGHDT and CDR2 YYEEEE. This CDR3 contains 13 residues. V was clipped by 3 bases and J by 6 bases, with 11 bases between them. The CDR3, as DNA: TGTGCCAGCAGCTGGGGGCGTGTGGATACGCAGTATTTT. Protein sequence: CASSWGRVDTQYF.

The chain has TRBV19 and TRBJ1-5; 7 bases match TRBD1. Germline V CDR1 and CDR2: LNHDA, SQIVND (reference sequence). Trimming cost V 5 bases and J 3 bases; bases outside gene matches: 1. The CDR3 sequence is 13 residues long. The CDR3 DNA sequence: TGTGCCAGTAGTGGACAGGCCAATCAGCCCCAGCATTTT. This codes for CASSGQANQPQHF.

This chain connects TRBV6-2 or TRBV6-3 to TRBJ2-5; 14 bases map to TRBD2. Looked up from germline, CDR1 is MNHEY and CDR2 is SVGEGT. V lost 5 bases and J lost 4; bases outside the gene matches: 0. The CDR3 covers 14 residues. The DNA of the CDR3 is TGTGCCAGCAGTGGACTAGCGGGAGGAGAGACCCAGTACTTC. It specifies CASSGLAGGETQYF.

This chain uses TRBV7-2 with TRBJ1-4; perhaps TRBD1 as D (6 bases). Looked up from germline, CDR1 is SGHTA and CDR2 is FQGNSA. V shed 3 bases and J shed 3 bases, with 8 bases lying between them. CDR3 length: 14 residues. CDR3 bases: TGTGCCAGCAGCTTGGACAGAGCTAATGAAAAACTGTTTTTT. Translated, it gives CASSLDRANEKLFF.

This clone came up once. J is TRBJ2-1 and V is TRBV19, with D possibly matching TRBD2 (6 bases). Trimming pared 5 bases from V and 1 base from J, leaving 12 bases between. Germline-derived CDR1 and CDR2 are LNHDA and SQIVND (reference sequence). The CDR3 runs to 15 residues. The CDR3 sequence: CASSRLVGSYNEQFF. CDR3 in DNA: TGTGCCAGTAGTCGACTAGTCGGGTCCTACAATGAGCAGTTCTTC.

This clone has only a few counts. CDR3 sequence (DNA): TGTGCCAGCAGCTCAGGACTAGCGGGAGTTGAGACCCAGTACTTC. It encodes CASSSGLAGVETQYF. The gene calls are TRBV11-3 and TRBJ2-5; TRBD2 matches at 13 bases. The V segment lost 4 bases and the J segment 5 bases; nucleotides outside the gene matches: 4. This CDR3 is built from 15 residues. Looked up from germline, CDR1 is SGHNT and CDR2 is YENEEA.

This CDR3 reads CASIYDGVAGELFF. The CDR3 DNA reads TGTGCCAGCATCTATGACGGAGTGGCCGGGGAGCTGTTTTTT. V and J are TRBV7-2 and TRBJ2-2, with unresolved D. Germline values: CDR1 SGHTA, CDR2 FQGNSA. V lost 7 bases to trimming and J lost 6 bases, with 15 bases between them. This CDR3 spans 14 amino acids.